Sequencing of this T cell receptor (beta chain) was carried out in a study of CD8 T cells in ankylosing spondylitis. Making the TCR beta libraries involved quantitative 5'-RACE with molecular barcodes. TCRdb called the 5' RACE reads again in MiXCR, with one record for every CDR3 protein. The table lists tens of thousands of distinct CDR3 sequences, about 9% of them singletons. Regarding the study as a whole: Ankylosing spondylitis blood seemed to carry a telltale TCR beta motif made of several highly homologous variants. The disease-linked clones had a CD8+ phenotype and low blood frequencies. There was reportedly significant enrichment of clones that were disease-linked in matched ankylosing spondylitis synovial fluid.

This CDR3 has 14 amino acids. V lost 4 bases and J lost 0, with 11 bases in between. Per germline, CDR1 SGHKS and CDR2 YYEKEE (reference sequence). As for this clonotype: The antigen is undetermined.

The specimen was blood, either unsorted or a sorted T cell fraction (not recorded which). The chain links TRBV5-5 to TRBJ2-7, with D perhaps TRBD2 (5 bases). The TCR sequence derives from a male donor with ankylosing spondylitis. The CDR3: CASSPGIFSYEQYV. Written as DNA, the CDR3 is TGTGCCAGCAGCCCCGGGATCTTCTCCTACGAGCAGTACGTC.